This T cell receptor (beta chain) was recovered during a study of beta chain features in type 1 diabetes. On the study more broadly: All samples combined gave under 110,000,000 sorted cells for examination. Whole-study results and caveats: A moderate, significant TCRB CDR3 shortening appeared in type 1 diabetes across four CD4+ subsets. Type 1 diabetes patients had fewer VDJ junction insertions and more deletions.

Expressed TCRB transcripts were sequenced, since all the RNA that had been isolated was reverse transcribed. Deep immunoSEQ sequencing covered naive, central memory and regulatory T cell samples. Method: immunoSEQ multiplex PCR; TCRdb's copy keeps in-frame clones and lacks some. The sample carries hundreds of thousands of clones, roughly 13% recorded once. Sampling consisted of one heparinised blood draw per donor, averaging approximately 120 mL. This clone was counted only a few times. The antigen is not known. The CDR3 spans 15 residues. V dropped 4 bases and J dropped 1 base, with 12 bases sitting between them. The V gene's germline CDR1 is SGHRS and CDR2 YFSETQ.

Sequencing was done on a sample of naive CD4+ T cells from blood. The TCR sequence derives from a man younger than 30 with type 1 diabetes. The V and J genes are TRBV5-1 and TRBJ1-5, with a tentative D call TRBD1 (5 bases). The CDR3 sequence: CASSEGVGSNQPQHF. The CDR3, as DNA: TGCGCCAGCAGCGAAGGGGTCGGGAGCAATCAGCCCCAGCATTTT. Filled out from reference TRBV5-1 and TRBJ1-5, the complete variable domain reads KAGVTQTPRYLIKTRGQQVTLSCSPISGHRSVSWYQQTPGQGLQFLFEYFSETQRNKGNFPGRFSGRQFSNSRSEMNVSTLELGDSALYLCASSEGVGSNQPQHFGDGTRLSIL.